Below, 23 T cell receptor beta chains from the same sample are listed, as sequenced in a study of T cell responses to AZD1222 COVID-19 vaccine. TCRdb keeps only in-frame clones here, not all; method: immunoSEQ multiplex PCR. The sample has approximately 170,000 clones, approximately 92% seen once. Source: peripheral blood, taken on day 0 of AZD1222 vaccination. These receptors all come from an adult in good health.

The rearrangement uses TRBV4-2 and TRBJ1-1; tentative D call: TRBD1 (6 bases). Germline values: CDR1 LGHNA, CDR2 YNFKEQ. The CDR3 is made up of 17 amino acids. V was trimmed by 4 bases and J by 4 bases, leaving 22 bases between them. CDR3 region: CASSLAGDTLLSTEAFF. CDR3 nucleotides: TGTGCCAGCAGCCTCGCGGGGGACACTCTCCTGAGCACTGAAGCTTTCTTT.

The rearrangement links TRBV7-6 to TRBJ2-3; D gene unclear. There are 13 residues in the CDR3. The germline gives CDR1 SGHVS, CDR2 FNYEAQ. V was clipped by 5 bases and J by 0 bases, with 6 bases between them. This chain's CDR3 is CASSSASTDTQYF. CDR3 nucleotide sequence: TGTGCCAGCAGCAGCGCTAGCACAGATACGCAGTATTTT. The full variable domain, rest sourced from reference TRBV7-6 and TRBJ2-3, is GAGVSQSPRYKVTKRGQDVALRCDPISGHVSLYWYRQALGQGPEFLTYFNYEAQQDKSGLPNDRFSAERPEGSISTLTIQRTEQRDSAMYRCASSSASTDTQYFGPGTRLTVL.

A word on this clone: Other DNA sequences in the same sample also yield this CDR3. V usage is TRBV18 and J usage is TRBJ1-1; D is undetermined. The V gene's germline CDR1 is KGHSH and CDR2 LQKENI. V was trimmed by 6 bases and J by 4 bases, leaving 9 bases between them. The CDR3 is 12 amino acids. CDR3 amino acids: CASSPSGTEAFF. For the CDR3, the DNA is TGTGCCAGCTCTCCCTCCGGCACTGAAGCTTTCTTT.

V and J are TRBV11-2 and TRBJ2-1, with D unresolved. The CDR3 runs 13 residues. Germline V lookup: CDR1 SGHAT, CDR2 FQNNGV. The V gene lost 2 bases and the J gene lost 9 bases, with 11 bases spanning the gap. The CDR3: CASSLFGWVEQFF. The CDR3 DNA follows: TGTGCCAGCAGCTTATTCGGGTGGGTTGAGCAGTTCTTC.

This chain connects TRBV7-6 to TRBJ2-3, with a possible D match to TRBD2 (7 bases). The V and J ends lost 1 base and 4 bases respectively, with 15 bases between them. Germline-derived CDR1 and CDR2 are SGHVS and FNYEAQ. The CDR3 contains 16 residues. The CDR3 nucleotides read TGTGCCAGCAGCTTAGACGTGGGGGGGCGGGCAGATACGCAGTATTTT. This gives the protein CASSLDVGGRADTQYF.

The V and J genes are TRBV27 and TRBJ1-5; D ambiguous. Germline CDR1 and CDR2: MNHEY and SMNVEV (reference sequence). Trimming pared 2 bases from V and 7 bases from J, leaving 9 bases between. The CDR3 is made up of 13 amino acids. DNA for the CDR3: TGTGCCAGCAGTTTAAGTGTCGCCCAGCCCCAGCATTTT. Its translation: CASSLSVAQPQHF.

The chain is built from TRBV4-1 and TRBJ2-4; D is possibly TRBD1 or TRBD2 (5 bases each). V was shortened by 3 bases and J by 8 bases, with 14 bases between the two germline ends. The CDR3 contains 14 residues. Germline V gives CDR1 MGHRA, CDR2 YSYEKL. CDR3 nucleotides: TGCGCCAGCAGCCAGGGACCTACCGGCGACATTCAGTACTTC. Translation gives CASSQGPTGDIQYF.

The genes are TRBV19 and TRBJ1-5; D call uncertain. The length of the CDR3 is 14 residues. V lost 5 bases to trimming and J lost 3 bases, with 11 bases between them. Germline CDR1 LNHDA, CDR2 SQIVND (reference sequence). This CDR3 is CASSVETDNQPQHF. CDR3 sequence (DNA): TGTGCCAGTAGTGTTGAAACGGACAATCAGCCCCAGCATTTT.

The chain carries TRBV9 and TRBJ2-7, with D uncertain. The V and J ends lost 0 bases and 0 bases respectively, with 13 bases between them. This CDR3 has 16 amino acids. Per the germline V gene, CDR1 is SGDLS and CDR2 is YYNGEE. The CDR3 here is CASSVATEPDSYEQYF. CDR3 sequence (DNA): TGTGCCAGCAGCGTAGCTACGGAGCCCGACTCCTACGAGCAGTACTTC.

V and J are TRBV24-1 and TRBJ1-4, with 9 bases that match TRBD1. The CDR3 has 12 amino acids. Trimming cost V 11 bases and J 8 bases; bases outside gene matches: 5. Germline V gene data show CDR1 as KGHDR and CDR2 as SFDVKD. For the CDR3, the DNA is TGTGCCAAGGACAGGGGATGGGAAAAACTGTTTTTT. It specifies CAKDRGWEKLFF.

In this sample, this clone turned up once. The V call is TRBV6-1, the J call TRBJ1-4, with D possibly TRBD1 on 5 matching bases. Deletions cut 2 bases from V and 3 bases from J, with 13 bases between. This CDR3 comprises 16 residues. Germline lookup yields CDR1 MNHNS and CDR2 SASEGT. The CDR3 DNA follows: TGTGCCAGCAGTGAACTAGCTCCGGGGGCTAATGAAAAACTGTTTTTT. The encoded protein is CASSELAPGANEKLFF.

J is TRBJ2-3 and V is TRBV7-8, with D unresolved. Trimming removed 5 bases from V and 1 base from J, with 16 bases in between. The CDR3 extends over 16 amino acids. Germline V lookup: CDR1 SGHVS, CDR2 FQNEAQ. The CDR3, as DNA: TGTGCCAGCAGCCGCCGTAGACCCGTTGGCACAGATACGCAGTATTTT. Amino acids: CASSRRRPVGTDTQYF.

The chain recombines TRBV4-3 with TRBJ2-2; 11 nucleotides line up with TRBD2. CDR3 length: 21 residues. V shed 4 bases, J shed 0 bases, and the junction held 16 bases outside the gene matches. Germline V lookup: CDR1 LGHNA, CDR2 YSLEER. CDR3 DNA sequence: TGCGCCAGCAGCCGGGGAAAGCCGGGACTAGCGGCAGTCACGAACACCGGGGAGCTGTTTTTT. This translates into CASSRGKPGLAAVTNTGELFF.

The chain carries TRBV7-2 and TRBJ2-7; TRBD1 is a possible D gene (6 bases). The CDR3 totals 13 residues. From germline, CDR1 is SGHTA and CDR2 FQGNSA. The germline V and J ends were trimmed by 8 bases and 6 bases, with 17 bases remaining between them. The CDR3 bases are TGTGCCAGCTTAATCAGGGGCCTACGCGAGCAGTACTTC. As protein: CASLIRGLREQYF. The full variable domain, rest sourced from reference TRBV7-2 and TRBJ2-7, is GAGVSQSPSNKVTEKGKDVELRCDPISGHTALYWYRQSLGQGLEFLIYFQGNSAPDKSGLPSDRFSAERTGGSVSTLTIQRTQQEDSAVYLCASLIRGLREQYFGPGTRLTVT.

The chain couples TRBV14 to TRBJ2-7; 10 bases map to TRBD2. Per germline, CDR1 SGHDN and CDR2 FVKESK. This CDR3 has 15 amino acids. V shed 4 bases, J shed 3 bases, and the junction held 6 bases outside the gene matches. DNA of the CDR3: TGTGCCAGCAGCCGCCAAGGACTAGCGGACTACGAGCAGTACTTC. It specifies CASSRQGLADYEQYF.

The chain couples TRBV4-3 to TRBJ2-6; 7 bases are a match to TRBD1. V gave up 5 bases and J gave up 1 base; unmatched junction bases: 11. CDR3 length equals 18 residues. Germline V gene data show CDR1 as LGHNA and CDR2 as YSLEER. CDR3 in DNA: TGCGCCAGCAGCTACGAACAGGGGCTAAGTTCTGGGGCCAACGTCCTGACTTTC. Translation gives CASSYEQGLSSGANVLTF.

The J gene is TRBJ2-3, the V gene TRBV5-5; D remains unclear. Deletions cut 2 bases from V and 5 bases from J, with 15 bases between. Germline lookup yields CDR1 SGHKS and CDR2 YYEKEE (reference sequence). The CDR3 has 15 residues. In DNA, the CDR3 is TGTGCCAGCAGCTTAGGACGCATAGAAGGAGATACGCAGTATTTT. It translates to CASSLGRIEGDTQYF.

The rearrangement uses TRBV7-2 and TRBJ1-5, with D possibly TRBD1 on 5 matching bases. From germline, CDR1 is SGHTA and CDR2 FQGNSA. V lost 3 bases to trimming and J lost 6 bases, with 9 bases between them. The CDR3 is 13 residues long. Here the CDR3 reads CASSFNRGQPQHF. Here the CDR3 DNA reads TGTGCCAGCAGCTTTAATAGGGGTCAGCCCCAGCATTTT.

J is TRBJ2-3 and V is TRBV28; the match to TRBD2 covers 10 bases. The germline CDR1 and CDR2 sequences are MDHEN and SYDVKM. J was trimmed by 6 bases and V by 4 bases; bases with no gene match: 10. The length of the CDR3 is 16 residues. The CDR3 spells CASSSPGLAGEDTQYF. DNA of the CDR3: TGTGCCAGCAGTTCCCCAGGTCTAGCGGGAGAGGATACGCAGTATTTT.

The sample holds one count of this clone. J is TRBJ2-2 and V is TRBV6-5, with 7 bases aligning to TRBD1. Unmatched junction bases numbered 5, after V lost 6 bases and J lost 4 bases. Germline V CDR1 and CDR2: MNHEY, SVGAGI. This CDR3 is built from 14 residues. This chain's CDR3 is CASRGQKLTGELFF. CDR3 DNA sequence: TGTGCCAGCAGGGGACAGAAGCTCACCGGGGAGCTGTTTTTT.

This rearrangement joins TRBV19 to TRBJ2-7, with TRBD1 matching 12 bases. Germline CDR1 LNHDA, CDR2 SQIVND (reference sequence). V lost 7 bases and J lost 7; bases outside the gene matches: 14. The CDR3 covers 16 residues. The CDR3: CASTPIAGQGAGEQYF. DNA for the CDR3: TGTGCCAGTACCCCTATAGCGGGACAGGGGGCAGGGGAGCAGTACTTC.

This clone was recorded only once. This rearrangement joins TRBV18 to TRBJ2-5; no clear D gene. The CDR3 has 11 amino acids. The germline CDR1 and CDR2 sequences are KGHSH and LQKENI. Trimming cost V 3 bases and J 5 bases, with 4 bases left between them. The CDR3 DNA reads as TGTGCCAGCTCACCGATGGAGACCCAGTACTTC. Amino acid sequence: CASSPMETQYF.

The V gene is TRBV6-2 or TRBV6-3, the J gene TRBJ1-5; D is unresolved. Trimming stripped 6 bases from V and 2 bases from J, with 14 bases between. The CDR3 runs to 15 residues. CDR1 is MNHEY and CDR2 is SVGEGT in the germline V gene. The CDR3 DNA is TGTGCCAGCAGCCAAGGCGGCGGGGGCAATCAGCCCCAGCATTTT. Its protein product is CASSQGGGGNQPQHF.